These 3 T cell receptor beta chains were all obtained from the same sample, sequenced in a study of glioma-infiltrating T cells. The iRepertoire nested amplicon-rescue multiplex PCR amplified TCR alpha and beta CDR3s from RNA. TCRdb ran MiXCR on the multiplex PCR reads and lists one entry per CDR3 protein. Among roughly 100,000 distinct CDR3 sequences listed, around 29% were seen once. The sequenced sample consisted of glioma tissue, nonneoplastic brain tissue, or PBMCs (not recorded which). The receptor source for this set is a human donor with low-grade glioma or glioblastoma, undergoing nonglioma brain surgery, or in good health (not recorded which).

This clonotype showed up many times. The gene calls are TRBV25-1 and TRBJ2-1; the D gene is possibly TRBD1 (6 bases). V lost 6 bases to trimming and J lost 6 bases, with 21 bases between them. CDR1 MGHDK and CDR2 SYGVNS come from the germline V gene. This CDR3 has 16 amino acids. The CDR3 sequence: CASRKRPGDAGNEQFF. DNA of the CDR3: TGTGCCAGCAGAAAACGGCCAGGGGATGCGGGCAATGAGCAGTTCTTC.

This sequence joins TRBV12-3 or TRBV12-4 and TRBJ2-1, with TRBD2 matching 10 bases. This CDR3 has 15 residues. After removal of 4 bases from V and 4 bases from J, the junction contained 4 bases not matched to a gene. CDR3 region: CASSSQLAGYNEQFF. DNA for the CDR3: TGTGCCAGCAGTTCCCAACTAGCGGGGTACAATGAGCAGTTCTTC.

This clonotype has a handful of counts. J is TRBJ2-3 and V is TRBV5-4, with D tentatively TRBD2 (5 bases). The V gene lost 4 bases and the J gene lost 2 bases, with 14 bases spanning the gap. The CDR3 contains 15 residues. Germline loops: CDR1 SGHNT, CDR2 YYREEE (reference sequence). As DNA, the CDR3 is TGTGCCAGCAGCCTGGACGGGGTCAACACAGATACGCAGTATTTT. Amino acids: CASSLDGVNTDTQYF.